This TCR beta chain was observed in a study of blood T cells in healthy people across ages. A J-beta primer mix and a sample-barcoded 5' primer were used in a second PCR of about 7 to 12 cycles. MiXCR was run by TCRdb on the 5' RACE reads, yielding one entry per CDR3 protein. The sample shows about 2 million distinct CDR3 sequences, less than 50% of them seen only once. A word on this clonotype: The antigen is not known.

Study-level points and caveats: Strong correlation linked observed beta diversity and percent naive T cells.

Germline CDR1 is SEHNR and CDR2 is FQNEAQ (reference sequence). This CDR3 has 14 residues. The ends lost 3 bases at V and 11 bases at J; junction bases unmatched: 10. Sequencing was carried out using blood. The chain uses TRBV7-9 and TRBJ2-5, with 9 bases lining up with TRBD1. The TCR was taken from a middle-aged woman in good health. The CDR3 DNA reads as TGTGCCAGCAGCTTTTGGACAGGGGACAATGAGCAGTACTTC. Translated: CASSFWTGDNEQYF.